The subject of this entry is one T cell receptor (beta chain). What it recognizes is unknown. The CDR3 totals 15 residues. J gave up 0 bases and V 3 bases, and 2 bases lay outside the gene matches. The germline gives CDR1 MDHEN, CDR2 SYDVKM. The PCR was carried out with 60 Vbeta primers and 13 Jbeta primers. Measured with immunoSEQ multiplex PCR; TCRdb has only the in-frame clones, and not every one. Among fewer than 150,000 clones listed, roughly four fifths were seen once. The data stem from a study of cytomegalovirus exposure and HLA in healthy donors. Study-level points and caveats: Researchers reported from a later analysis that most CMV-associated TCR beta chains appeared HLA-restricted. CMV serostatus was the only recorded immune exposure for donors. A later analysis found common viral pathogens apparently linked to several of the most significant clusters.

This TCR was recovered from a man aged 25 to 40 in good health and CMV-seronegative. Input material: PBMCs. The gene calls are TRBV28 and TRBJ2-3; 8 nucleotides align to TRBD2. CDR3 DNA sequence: TGTGCCAGCAGTTTCAGACTAGCGAGCACAGATACGCAGTATTTT. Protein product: CASSFRLASTDTQYF.